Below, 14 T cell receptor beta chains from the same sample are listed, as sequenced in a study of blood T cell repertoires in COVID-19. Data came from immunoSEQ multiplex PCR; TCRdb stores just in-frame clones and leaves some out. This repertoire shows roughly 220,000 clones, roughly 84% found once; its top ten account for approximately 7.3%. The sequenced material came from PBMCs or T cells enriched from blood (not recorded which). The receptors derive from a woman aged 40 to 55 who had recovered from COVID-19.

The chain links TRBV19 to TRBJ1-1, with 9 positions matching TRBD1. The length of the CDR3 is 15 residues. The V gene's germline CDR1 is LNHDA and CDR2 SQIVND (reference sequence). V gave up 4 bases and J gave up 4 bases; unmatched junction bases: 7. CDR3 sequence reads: CASSNWDREGTEAFF. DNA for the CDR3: TGTGCCAGTAGTAACTGGGACAGGGAGGGCACTGAAGCTTTCTTT.

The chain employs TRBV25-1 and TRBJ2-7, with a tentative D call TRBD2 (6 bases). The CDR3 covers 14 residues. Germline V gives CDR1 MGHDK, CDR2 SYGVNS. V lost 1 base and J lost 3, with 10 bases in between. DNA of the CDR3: TGTGCCAGCAGTGAATGGCGGGGAGGCTACGAGCAGTACTTC. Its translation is CASSEWRGGYEQYF.

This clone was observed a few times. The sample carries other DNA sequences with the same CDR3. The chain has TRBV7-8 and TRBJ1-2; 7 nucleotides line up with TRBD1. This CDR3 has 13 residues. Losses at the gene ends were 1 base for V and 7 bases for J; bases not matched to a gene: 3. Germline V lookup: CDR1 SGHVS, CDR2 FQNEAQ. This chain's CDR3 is CASSLGQGFGYTF. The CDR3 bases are TGTGCCAGCAGCTTAGGACAGGGCTTTGGCTACACCTTC.

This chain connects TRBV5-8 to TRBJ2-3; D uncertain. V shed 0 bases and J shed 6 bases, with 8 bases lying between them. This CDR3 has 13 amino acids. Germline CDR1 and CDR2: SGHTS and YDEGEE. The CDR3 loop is CASSLVGPDTQYF. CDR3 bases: TGTGCCAGCAGCTTGGTTGGGCCGGATACGCAGTATTTT.

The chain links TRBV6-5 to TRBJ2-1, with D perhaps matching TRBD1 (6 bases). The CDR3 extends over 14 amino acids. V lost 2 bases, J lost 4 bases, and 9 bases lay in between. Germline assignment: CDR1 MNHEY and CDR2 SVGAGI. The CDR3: CASSYRTAYNEQFF. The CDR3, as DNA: TGTGCCAGCAGTTACCGGACAGCATACAATGAGCAGTTCTTC.

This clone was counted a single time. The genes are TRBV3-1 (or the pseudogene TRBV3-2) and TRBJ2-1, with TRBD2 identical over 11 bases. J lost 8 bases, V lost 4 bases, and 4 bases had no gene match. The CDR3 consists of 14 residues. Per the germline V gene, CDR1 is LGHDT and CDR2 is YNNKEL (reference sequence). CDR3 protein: CASSRRGLADEQFF. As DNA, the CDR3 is TGTGCCAGCAGCCGGCGGGGACTAGCGGATGAGCAGTTCTTC.

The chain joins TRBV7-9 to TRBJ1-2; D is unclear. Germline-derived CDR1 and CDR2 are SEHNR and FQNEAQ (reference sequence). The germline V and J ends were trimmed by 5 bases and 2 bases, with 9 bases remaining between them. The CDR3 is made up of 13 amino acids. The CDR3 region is CASSTQFNYGYTF. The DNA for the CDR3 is TGTGCCAGCAGCACACAGTTCAACTATGGCTACACCTTC.

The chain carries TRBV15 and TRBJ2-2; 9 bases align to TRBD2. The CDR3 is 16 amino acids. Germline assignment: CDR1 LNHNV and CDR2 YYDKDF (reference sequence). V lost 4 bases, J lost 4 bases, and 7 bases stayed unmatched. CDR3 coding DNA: TGTGCCACCAGCACCTGGGGACTAGCCTTCACCGGGGAGCTGTTTTTT. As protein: CATSTWGLAFTGELFF. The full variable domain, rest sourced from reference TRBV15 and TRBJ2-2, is DAMVIQNPRYQVTQFGKPVTLSCSQTLNHNVMYWYQQKSSQAPKLLFHYYDKDFNNEADTPDNFQSRRPNTSFCFLDIRSPGLGDTAMYLCATSTWGLAFTGELFFGEGSRLTVL.

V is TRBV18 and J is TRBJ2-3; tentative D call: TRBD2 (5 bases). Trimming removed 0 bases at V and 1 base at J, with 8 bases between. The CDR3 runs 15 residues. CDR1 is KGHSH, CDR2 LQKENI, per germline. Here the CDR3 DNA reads TGTGCCAGCTCACCACCGGCGGGTCGCACAGATACGCAGTATTTT. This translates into CASSPPAGRTDTQYF.

In DNA form, the CDR3 reads TGTGCCAGCAGTTTTCCAGGGGCCCTCCGTGGCTACACCTTC. Translated: CASSFPGALRGYTF. The J gene is TRBJ1-2, the V gene TRBV6-5; weak D call: TRBD1 (6 bases). Germline V gives CDR1 MNHEY, CDR2 SVGAGI. The CDR3 consists of 14 residues. Trimming shortened V by 4 bases and J by 7 bases, and 16 bases separated the two germline ends.

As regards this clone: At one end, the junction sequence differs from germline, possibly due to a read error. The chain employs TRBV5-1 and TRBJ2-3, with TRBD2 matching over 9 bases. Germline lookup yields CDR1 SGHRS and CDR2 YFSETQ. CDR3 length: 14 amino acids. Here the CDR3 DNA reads TGCGCCAGCGGCTTAGGACTAGCGAAAGATACGCAGTATTTT. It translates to CASGLGLAKDTQYF.

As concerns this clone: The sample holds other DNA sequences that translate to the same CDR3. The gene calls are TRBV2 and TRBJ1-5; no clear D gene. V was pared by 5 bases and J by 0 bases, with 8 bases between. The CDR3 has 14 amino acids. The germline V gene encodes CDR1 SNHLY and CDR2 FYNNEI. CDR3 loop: CASSFQNSNQPQHF. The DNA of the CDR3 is TGTGCCAGCAGTTTTCAGAATAGCAATCAGCCCCAGCATTTT.

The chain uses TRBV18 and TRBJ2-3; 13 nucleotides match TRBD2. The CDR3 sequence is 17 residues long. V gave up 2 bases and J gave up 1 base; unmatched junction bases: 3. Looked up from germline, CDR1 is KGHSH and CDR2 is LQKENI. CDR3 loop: CASSPRLAGGGTDTQYF. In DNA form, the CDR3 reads TGTGCCAGCTCACCAAGACTAGCGGGAGGCGGCACAGATACGCAGTATTTT. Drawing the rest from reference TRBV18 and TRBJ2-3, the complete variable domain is NAGVMQNPRHLVRRRGQEARLRCSPMKGHSHVYWYRQLPEEGLKFMVYLQKENIIDESGMPKERFSAEFPKEGPSILRIQQVVRGDSAAYFCASSPRLAGGGTDTQYFGPGTRLTVL.

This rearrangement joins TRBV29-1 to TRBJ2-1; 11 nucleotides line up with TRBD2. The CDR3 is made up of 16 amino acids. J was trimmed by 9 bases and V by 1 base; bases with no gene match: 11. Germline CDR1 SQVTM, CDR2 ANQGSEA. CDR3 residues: CSVEGQLAGVVGEQFF. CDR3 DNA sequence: TGCAGCGTTGAAGGGCAACTAGCGGGAGTCGTTGGTGAGCAGTTCTTC.